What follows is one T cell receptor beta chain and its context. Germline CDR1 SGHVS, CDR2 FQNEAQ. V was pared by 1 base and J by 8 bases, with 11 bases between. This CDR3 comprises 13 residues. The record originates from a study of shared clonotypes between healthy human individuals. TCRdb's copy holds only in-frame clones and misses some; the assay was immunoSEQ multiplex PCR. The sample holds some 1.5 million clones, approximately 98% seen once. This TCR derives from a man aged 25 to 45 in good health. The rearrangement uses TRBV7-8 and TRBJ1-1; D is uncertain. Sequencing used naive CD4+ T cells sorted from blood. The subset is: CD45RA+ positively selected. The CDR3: CASSLGPRGEAFF. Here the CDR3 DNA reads TGTGCCAGCAGCTTAGGCCCCCGCGGGGAAGCTTTCTTT.